The 21 T cell receptor beta chains below were found in one sample sequenced in a study of Tregs in tolerant kidney transplant recipients. Only in-frame clones appear in the TCRdb table, and some are missing; sequencing was by immunoSEQ multiplex PCR. Here the sample spans around 16,000 clones, around nine tenths being singletons. The sequenced material came from CD8+ T cells from blood. These TCRs come from a human donor in good health.

In its sample, this clone was seen once. Distinct nucleotide sequences in the sample also encode this CDR3. The chain recombines TRBV19 with TRBJ1-2; a possible D gene is TRBD1 (5 bases). Deletions cut 3 bases from V and 8 bases from J, with 7 bases between. Germline values: CDR1 LNHDA, CDR2 SQIVND (reference sequence). CDR3 size: 11 residues. The CDR3 bases are TGTGCCAGTAGTATCGGGGCCGGCTACACCTTC. Protein product: CASSIGAGYTF.

This rearrangement joins TRBV21-1 to TRBJ2-5; TRBD2 is taken as the D call from the table, unchecked against the DNA. TRBV21-1 is classified as a pseudogene. This CDR3 comprises 15 residues. CDR3 region: CASSKHGGEQETQYF. The CDR3 DNA is TGTGCCAGCAGCAAACACGGGGGAGAACAAGAGACCCAGTACTTC.

The rearrangement links TRBV27 to TRBJ2-4; D could derive from TRBD1 or TRBD2 (5 bases each). V lost 0 bases, J lost 8 bases, and 11 bases lay in between. Germline V CDR1 and CDR2: MNHEY, SMNVEV (reference sequence). The CDR3 is made up of 14 amino acids. In DNA, the CDR3 is TGTGCCAGCAGTTTATCGGGGGTGTGGGACATTCAGTACTTC. Translated, it gives CASSLSGVWDIQYF.

The V gene is TRBV18, the J gene TRBJ2-7; D possibly matches TRBD1 or TRBD2 (6 bases each). The V gene's germline CDR1 is KGHSH and CDR2 LQKENI. The V gene lost 2 bases and the J gene lost 3 bases, with 8 bases spanning the gap. This CDR3 has 13 residues. This CDR3 is CASSPRGDYEQYF. DNA for the CDR3: TGTGCCAGCTCACCAAGGGGGGACTACGAGCAGTACTTC.

V gene TRBV5-6 combines with J gene TRBJ1-2, with TRBD1 matching over 8 bases. The CDR3 covers 13 residues. Trimming cost V 9 bases and J 6 bases; bases outside gene matches: 10. Germline loops: CDR1 SGHDT, CDR2 YYEEEE. CDR3 sequence reads: CATRAGQANGYTF. CDR3 nucleotide sequence: TGTGCCACCCGAGCGGGACAGGCCAATGGCTACACCTTC.

The chain couples TRBV27 to TRBJ1-1; unclear D gene. This CDR3 has 15 amino acids. The germline V and J ends were trimmed by 1 base and 3 bases, with 12 bases remaining between them. The germline gives CDR1 MNHEY, CDR2 SMNVEV (reference sequence). The CDR3 bases are TGTGCCAGCAGTTTATGGTGGAGGGCGGACACTGAAGCTTTCTTT. The encoded protein is CASSLWWRADTEAFF.

This chain joins TRBV15 and TRBJ2-3, with D perhaps matching TRBD2 (6 bases). V was trimmed by 4 bases and J by 13 bases, leaving 18 bases between them. Germline CDR1 is LNHNV and CDR2 is YYDKDF (reference sequence). The CDR3 sequence is 13 residues long. The CDR3 reads CATSTYRGTAEYF. CDR3 sequence (DNA): TGTGCCACCAGCACCTACCGGGGGACTGCCGAGTATTTT.

This chain uses TRBV11-2 with TRBJ2-1, with 7 bases lining up with TRBD2. This CDR3 is built from 16 residues. The trim removed 0 bases at V and 7 bases at J, leaving 9 bases unmatched. CDR1 and CDR2 from the germline V gene are SGHAT and FQNNGV. The CDR3 reads CASSLDPAYSGNEQFF. The CDR3 DNA reads TGTGCCAGCAGCTTAGATCCCGCCTATAGCGGGAATGAGCAGTTCTTC.

The chain recombines TRBV27 with TRBJ2-7, with 9 bases fitting TRBD2. CDR1 and CDR2 from the germline V gene are MNHEY and SMNVEV (reference sequence). The CDR3 spans 14 residues. With V trimmed by 2 bases and J by 4 bases, 3 bases remained unmatched. The CDR3 region is CASSLRAGGYEQYF. Here the CDR3 DNA reads TGTGCCAGCAGTTTAAGGGCGGGGGGGTACGAGCAGTACTTC.

V usage is TRBV7-9 and J usage is TRBJ2-1, with a tentative D call TRBD2 (5 bases). The CDR3 contains 18 residues. The germline V gene encodes CDR1 SEHNR and CDR2 FQNEAQ (reference sequence). V lost 0 bases and J lost 0, with 15 bases in between. CDR3 sequence reads: CASSLARAEPSSYNEQFF. The CDR3 bases are TGTGCCAGCAGCTTAGCGAGGGCAGAACCTAGCTCCTACAATGAGCAGTTCTTC. Filled out from reference TRBV7-9 and TRBJ2-1, the complete variable domain reads DTGVSQNPRHKITKRGQNVTFRCDPISEHNRLYWYRQTLGQGPEFLTYFQNEAQLEKSRLLSDRFSAERPKGSFSTLEIQRTEQGDSAMYLCASSLARAEPSSYNEQFFGPGTRLTVL.

The chain is built from TRBV19 and TRBJ1-5; D not certain. CDR1 and CDR2 (germline): LNHDA, SQIVND (reference sequence). CDR3 length: 12 residues. With 8 bases removed from V and 5 bases from J, the gap between germline ends came to 10 bases. In nucleotides, the CDR3 is TGTGCCAGTTCCCCAGGCGATCAGCCCCAGCATTTT. It translates to CASSPGDQPQHF.

This chain links TRBV5-1 with TRBJ1-2, with D perhaps matching TRBD1 (6 bases). This CDR3 comprises 15 residues. The ends were cut back, 0 bases at V and 4 bases at J, with 13 bases in the middle. Germline V gene data show CDR1 as SGHRS and CDR2 as YFSETQ. As DNA, the CDR3 is TGCGCCAGCAGCTTGGAGAGGGACAAGGCCTATGGCTACACCTTC. Amino acids: CASSLERDKAYGYTF. The full variable domain, in which reference TRBV5-1 and TRBJ1-2 provide the parts outside the CDR3, is KAGVTQTPRYLIKTRGQQVTLSCSPISGHRSVSWYQQTPGQGLQFLFEYFSETQRNKGNFPGRFSGRQFSNSRSEMNVSTLELGDSALYLCASSLERDKAYGYTFGSGTRLTVV.

The chain combines TRBV29-1 with TRBJ2-3; 7 bases are shared with TRBD2. The V gene end was trimmed by 5 bases and the J gene end by 1 base; junction bases not matched to a gene: 12. The CDR3 covers 16 residues. Germline CDR1 and CDR2: SQVTM and ANQGSEA. The CDR3 sequence: CSVFLTGTTRTDTQYF. The CDR3 DNA follows: TGCAGCGTTTTTCTGACCGGGACTACCCGCACAGATACGCAGTATTTT.

V is TRBV7-2 and J is TRBJ2-2, with D tentatively TRBD2 (5 bases). This CDR3 has 17 amino acids. Between the trimmed V and J ends, which lost 5 bases and 0 bases, there was a span of 16 bases. Germline CDR1 SGHTA, CDR2 FQGNSA. Here the CDR3 reads CASSPKSGSPNTGELFF. CDR3 DNA: TGTGCCAGCAGCCCCAAAAGCGGATCACCGAACACCGGGGAGCTGTTTTTT.

The chain has TRBV5-1 and TRBJ1-2; D is unresolved. V shed 0 bases and J shed 4 bases, with 13 bases lying between them. This CDR3 is built from 15 residues. In germline, CDR1 is SGHRS, CDR2 YFSETQ. The CDR3 sequence: CASSLADGGSYGYTF. The CDR3 DNA reads as TGCGCCAGCAGCTTGGCCGATGGAGGAAGCTATGGCTACACCTTC.

The rearrangement joins TRBV11-2 to TRBJ2-6; 9 bases align to TRBD1. The CDR3 has 18 residues. With 3 bases clipped from V and 0 bases from J, the junction kept 6 bases outside the gene matches. Germline lookup yields CDR1 SGHAT and CDR2 FQNNGV. As DNA, the CDR3 is TGTGCCAGCAGCTTGTTGACAGGGGGGAACTCTGGGGCCAACGTCCTGACTTTC. It is translated as CASSLLTGGNSGANVLTF.

V and J are TRBV4-3 and TRBJ2-7, with a tentative D call TRBD2 (6 bases). CDR3 length: 15 amino acids. Germline CDR1 and CDR2: LGHNA and YSLEER. V lost 1 base to trimming and J lost 7 bases, with 17 bases between them. The CDR3 sequence is CASSQGRLAVLEQYF. The CDR3 region has the DNA TGCGCCAGCAGCCAAGGGCGATTAGCGGTTTTGGAGCAGTACTTC.

This clone came up once. V usage is TRBV2 and J usage is TRBJ1-2; maybe TRBD1 (6 bases). Looked up from germline, CDR1 is SNHLY and CDR2 is FYNNEI. The germline V and J ends were trimmed by 3 bases and 6 bases, with 14 bases remaining between them. CDR3 length: 14 amino acids. DNA of the CDR3: TGTGCCAGCAGTGATTATAGGGGGTGGGATGGCTACACCTTC. This gives the protein CASSDYRGWDGYTF.

The chain couples TRBV4-2 to TRBJ2-5; D not resolved. Looked up from germline, CDR1 is LGHNA and CDR2 is YNFKEQ. This CDR3 has 13 residues. V lost 0 bases and J 3 bases, leaving 5 bases between the germline ends. The CDR3 loop reads CASSQDQEETQYF. CDR3 in DNA: TGTGCCAGCAGCCAAGATCAAGAAGAGACCCAGTACTTC.

V and J are TRBV27 and TRBJ1-5; D is ambiguous. This CDR3 region has 15 residues. Looked up from germline, CDR1 is MNHEY and CDR2 is SMNVEV (reference sequence). V was trimmed by 6 bases and J by 0 bases, leaving 12 bases between them. This CDR3 is CASSPLSYSNQPQHF. In nucleotides, the CDR3 is TGTGCCAGCAGCCCTCTCTCTTATAGCAATCAGCCCCAGCATTTT.

This clone was recorded once. This rearrangement joins TRBV4-1 to TRBJ2-7, with D perhaps matching TRBD2 (6 bases). The CDR3 runs to 15 residues. V was trimmed by 2 bases and J by 7 bases, leaving 18 bases between them. CDR1 and CDR2 from the germline V gene are MGHRA and YSYEKL. The DNA for the CDR3 is TGCGCCAGCAGCCAAAAAGCCACGGGAGAACGGGAGCAGTACTTC. The encoded protein is CASSQKATGEREQYF.